The next 19 T cell receptor beta chains were all read from a single sample in a study of shared clonotypes between healthy human individuals (dated by TCRdb to about 2020). Library preparation was by the immunoSEQ multiplex PCR assay. This is the immuneACCESS table as TCRdb keeps it, with only in-frame sequences that have V and J called. A part of the clones is gone; compared with another copy, unresolved V genes explain less than half, and the rest is unexplained. For this sample the table gives millions of clones, of which just over 90% were detected only once. The top ten hold around 0.14% of the sample. The sequenced material came from naive CD4+ T cells sorted from blood. The meaning of the sample's cell subset or site label: CD45RA+ positively selected. These receptors were taken from a man aged 18 to 30 in good health.

The V and J genes are TRBV19 and TRBJ1-5; D is ambiguous. The V gene lost 6 bases and the J gene lost 0 bases, with 12 bases spanning the gap. Germline loops: CDR1 LNHDA, CDR2 SQIVND (reference sequence). This CDR3 comprises 15 residues. The CDR3 DNA is TGTGCCAGTAGCTCGACGGCTTATAGCAATCAGCCCCAGCATTTT. Translated, it gives CASSSTAYSNQPQHF.

The CDR3 protein is CASSVAIDPSGGAFNEQFF. CDR3 nucleotides: TGTGCCAGCAGCGTAGCCATCGATCCTAGCGGGGGGGCCTTCAATGAGCAGTTCTTC. The genes are TRBV9 and TRBJ2-1; the match to TRBD2 covers 12 bases. Germline lookup yields CDR1 SGDLS and CDR2 YYNGEE. V gave up 0 bases and J gave up 6 bases; unmatched junction bases: 13. This CDR3 spans 19 amino acids.

Turning to this clone: The same CDR3 can be traced to other DNA sequences in this sample. This chain joins TRBV2 and TRBJ2-3; 12 bases line up with TRBD2. This CDR3 comprises 16 residues. Per germline, CDR1 SNHLY and CDR2 FYNNEI. With 5 bases clipped from V and 2 bases from J, the junction kept 5 bases outside the gene matches. CDR3 sequence reads: CASSRLAGGPTDTQYF. The CDR3, as DNA: TGTGCCAGCAGTCGTCTAGCGGGAGGGCCCACAGATACGCAGTATTTT.

This chain uses TRBV4-1 with TRBJ2-6; a possible D gene is TRBD2 (5 bases). Trimming cost V 1 base and J 2 bases, with 12 bases left between them. The CDR3 consists of 17 residues. CDR1 and CDR2 from the germline V gene are MGHRA and YSYEKL. The CDR3 region is CASSQAFEGTGANVLTF. CDR3 in DNA: TGCGCCAGCAGCCAAGCGTTTGAGGGAACTGGGGCCAACGTCCTGACTTTC.

The J gene is TRBJ2-7, the V gene TRBV18; D is possibly TRBD1 (5 bases). This CDR3 is 14 amino acids long. Germline CDR1 KGHSH, CDR2 LQKENI. Deletions cut 1 base from V and 5 bases from J, with 12 bases between. CDR3 nucleotide sequence: TGTGCCAGCTCACCACTGAGGACAACGGACGAGCAGTACTTC. It specifies CASSPLRTTDEQYF.

V usage is TRBV6-5 and J usage is TRBJ2-2; tentative D call: TRBD1 (6 bases). Trimming took 11 bases from V and 4 from J, leaving 14 bases between them. Germline-derived CDR1 and CDR2 are MNHEY and SVGAGI. CDR3 length: 13 amino acids. The CDR3 coding sequence is TGTGCCTCATGGGACACGCGCACCGGGGAGCTGTTTTTT. Translating gives CASWDTRTGELFF.

The chain carries TRBV6-6 and TRBJ1-2; unclear D gene. Trimming took off 8 bases at V and 3 bases at J, with 16 bases between the two ends. CDR1 is MNHNY, CDR2 SVGAGI, per germline (reference sequence). This CDR3 contains 14 residues. CDR3 amino acids: CASSIRTGDYGYTF. The CDR3 bases are TGTGCCAGCTCAATCCGAACTGGAGACTATGGCTACACCTTC.

Comments on this clone: The same CDR3 also results from other DNA sequences found in this sample. The CDR3 DNA reads as TGTGCCAGCAGCACCTCCACAGATACGCAGTATTTT. The encoded protein is CASSTSTDTQYF. This sequence joins TRBV7-2 and TRBJ2-3, with D unresolved. The CDR3 totals 12 residues. The germline gives CDR1 SGHTA, CDR2 FQGNSA. Trimming took 5 bases from V and 2 from J, leaving 5 bases between them.

This sequence joins TRBV19 and TRBJ2-1; 13 bases align to TRBD2. Germline V gene data show CDR1 as LNHDA and CDR2 as SQIVND (reference sequence). This CDR3 is built from 19 residues. V was pared by 4 bases and J by 4 bases, with 13 bases of the junction left unmatched. The CDR3 region has the DNA TGTGCCAGTAGTACCCGGACTAGCGGGGGCTTCTCCCTTTACAATGAGCAGTTCTTC. It specifies CASSTRTSGGFSLYNEQFF.

The chain has TRBV9 and TRBJ2-3, with TRBD2 matching 7 bases. Germline assignment: CDR1 SGDLS and CDR2 YYNGEE. The V and J ends lost 3 bases and 6 bases, in that order; junction bases with no gene match: 10. The CDR3 is made up of 15 amino acids. CDR3 in DNA: TGTGCCAGCAGCGCTACTAGCGCCCTCAGGGATACGCAGTATTTT. Encoded protein: CASSATSALRDTQYF.

Points on this clone: The sample contains more than one DNA sequence encoding this CDR3. The chain employs TRBV9 and TRBJ2-3; TRBD2 aligns across 10 bases. Germline V gene sequence: CDR1 SGDLS, CDR2 YYNGEE. V lost 2 bases to trimming and J lost 2 bases; unmatched junction nucleotides: 5. The CDR3 covers 16 residues. CDR3 protein: CASSVGGLANTDTQYF. CDR3 nucleotides: TGTGCCAGCAGCGTCGGGGGACTAGCGAACACAGATACGCAGTATTTT.

This sequence joins TRBV2 and TRBJ2-2, with D maybe TRBD1 (5 bases). CDR3 size: 12 residues. Trimming cost V 10 bases and J 1 base, with 7 bases left between them. Germline-derived CDR1 and CDR2 are SNHLY and FYNNEI. CDR3: CATRENTGELFF. CDR3 nucleotides: TGTGCCACCAGGGAGAACACCGGGGAGCTGTTTTTT.

The genes are TRBV7-2 and TRBJ2-5, with 8 nucleotides matching TRBD2. With 5 bases clipped from V and 5 bases from J, the junction kept 7 bases outside the gene matches. The CDR3 totals 14 residues. CDR1 SGHTA and CDR2 FQGNSA come from the germline V gene. The CDR3 spells CASSPGGRRETQYF. In DNA, the CDR3 is TGTGCCAGCAGCCCGGGGGGGCGCAGGGAGACCCAGTACTTC.

The rearrangement joins TRBV7-2 to TRBJ2-1; D may correspond to TRBD1 or TRBD2 (5 bases each). V shed 4 bases and J shed 12 bases, with 19 bases lying between them. This CDR3 has 14 amino acids. CDR1 SGHTA and CDR2 FQGNSA come from the germline V gene. In DNA form, the CDR3 reads TGTGCCAGCAGCTCGACGATTGGGGGAAGAGCGCAGTTCTTC. It codes for CASSSTIGGRAQFF. Variable domain in full (rest from reference TRBV7-2 and TRBJ2-1): GAGVSQSPSNKVTEKGKDVELRCDPISGHTALYWYRQSLGQGLEFLIYFQGNSAPDKSGLPSDRFSAERTGGSVSTLTIQRTQQEDSAVYLCASSSTIGGRAQFFGPGTRLTVL.

A remark on this clone: The sample carries other DNA sequences with the same CDR3. The J gene is TRBJ2-5, the V gene TRBV7-9; D unclear. CDR3 length: 14 residues. Germline V gene sequence: CDR1 SEHNR, CDR2 FQNEAQ (reference sequence). V lost 2 bases and J 0 bases, leaving 7 bases between the germline ends. The CDR3 spells CASSLRLDQETQYF. In nucleotides, the CDR3 is TGTGCCAGCAGCTTACGCTTAGACCAAGAGACCCAGTACTTC.

The chain joins TRBV14 to TRBJ1-1; 9 nucleotides line up with TRBD1. This CDR3 has 13 amino acids. Germline V gene lookup returns CDR1 SGHDN and CDR2 FVKESK. With V trimmed by 9 bases and J by 1 base, 3 bases remained unmatched. CDR3 sequence: CARTGGRNTEAFF. The CDR3 DNA is TGTGCCAGGACAGGGGGTAGGAACACTGAAGCTTTCTTT. The full variable domain, with the rest looked up from reference TRBV14 and TRBJ1-1, is EAGVTQFPSHSVIEKGQTVTLRCDPISGHDNLYWYRRVMGKEIKFLLHFVKESKQDESGMPNNRFLAERTGGTYSTLKVQPAELEDSGVYFCARTGGRNTEAFFGQGTRLTVV.

About this clone: The identical CDR3 is also encoded by other nucleotide sequences in the sample. The rearrangement links TRBV7-2 to TRBJ2-3; D is undetermined. The germline V gene has CDR1 SGHTA and CDR2 FQGNSA. This CDR3 contains 14 residues. Deletions cut 5 bases from V and 0 bases from J, with 9 bases between. Written as DNA, the CDR3 is TGTGCCAGCAGCCCCCTCGGAAGCACAGATACGCAGTATTTT. Translated: CASSPLGSTDTQYF.

As to this clone: At the DNA level, this CDR3 is encoded by other sequences in the same sample as well. This chain connects TRBV2 to TRBJ2-5, with D unclear. Germline CDR1 and CDR2: SNHLY and FYNNEI. The V end lost 5 bases, the J end lost 1 base, and 8 bases lay between the germline ends. The CDR3 is 13 amino acids. CDR3 region: CASSRDIQETQYF. The CDR3 nucleotides read TGTGCCAGCAGTAGAGACATCCAAGAGACCCAGTACTTC. Full variable domain (remainder filled in from reference TRBV2 and TRBJ2-5): EPEVTQTPSHQVTQMGQEVILRCVPISNHLYFYWYRQILGQKVEFLVSFYNNEISEKSEIFDDQFSVERPDGSNFTLKIRSTKLEDSAMYFCASSRDIQETQYFGPGTRLLVL.

V and J are TRBV7-3 and TRBJ2-2; 16 bases are shared with TRBD2. Germline V lookup: CDR1 SGHTA, CDR2 FQGTGA. The CDR3 is made up of 20 amino acids. V was pared by 8 bases and J by 2 bases, with 14 bases of the junction left unmatched. The CDR3 protein is CASATYPGTSGGANTGELFF. The CDR3 DNA is TGTGCCAGCGCGACTTACCCCGGGACTAGCGGGGGGGCCAACACCGGGGAGCTGTTTTTT.